The rows below give T cell receptor beta chains drawn from one sample of a study of T cells after somatic rescue of genetic block. The method was immunoSEQ multiplex PCR; TCRdb's version includes in-frame clones alone and lacks a portion of them. The sample lists 55,000 to 75,000 clones, around 93% occurring once. What was sequenced was peripheral blood mononuclear cells (PBMCs). These receptors all come from a man aged 40-49 years. CDR3s include the opening cysteine and the closing phenylalanine or tryptophan. D genes are given only for firm matches. Rows may omit the clone size; those that give it use once, few, many or a size class.

v_call: TRBV2
clone_size: few
d_call: .
j_call: TRBJ2-1
cdr3_aa: CASSLAVSYNEQFF
cdr3_nt: TGTGCCAGCAGTTTGGCGGTCTCCTACAATGAGCAGTTCTTC

v_call: TRBV28
clone_size: .
d_call: .
j_call: TRBJ2-3
cdr3_aa: CASLFYSGGTDTQYF
cdr3_nt: TGTGCCAGTCTCTTTTATTCGGGAGGCACAGATACGCAGTATTTT

v_call: TRBV19
clone_size: .
d_call: .
j_call: TRBJ2-6
cdr3_aa: CASTFVFPRGANVLTF
cdr3_nt: TGTGCCAGTACCTTCGTATTTCCGAGGGGGGCCAACGTCCTGACTTTC

v_call: TRBV4-3
clone_size: .
d_call: .
j_call: TRBJ1-3
cdr3_aa: CASSQDAPLTGYRRNTIYF
cdr3_nt: TGCGCCAGCAGCCAAGACGCTCCTCTGACAGGATACCGGCGGAACACCATATATTTT

v_call: TRBV6-6
clone_size: .
d_call: TRBD1
j_call: TRBJ1-1
cdr3_aa: CASSYGTGDTEAFF
cdr3_nt: TGTGCCAGCAGTTACGGAACAGGGGACACTGAAGCTTTCTTT

v_call: TRBV5-5
clone_size: .
d_call: .
j_call: TRBJ2-6
cdr3_aa: CASSLRSSWTESSGANVLTF
cdr3_nt: TGTGCCAGCAGCTTGAGGAGTAGTTGGACAGAGAGCTCTGGGGCCAACGTCCTGACTTTC

v_call: TRBV6-5
clone_size: .
d_call: .
j_call: TRBJ1-1
cdr3_aa: CASSYLDTLNTEAFF
cdr3_nt: TGTGCCAGCAGTTACCTGGACACCTTGAACACTGAAGCTTTCTTT

v_call: TRBV5-8
clone_size: .
d_call: .
j_call: TRBJ1-2
cdr3_aa: CASSLPYGYTF
cdr3_nt: TGTGCCAGCAGCTTGCCGTATGGCTACACCTTC

v_call: TRBV11-2
clone_size: .
d_call: TRBD1
j_call: TRBJ2-1
cdr3_aa: CASSKTGGAYNEQFF
cdr3_nt: TGTGCCAGCAGCAAGACAGGGGGAGCCTACAATGAGCAGTTCTTC

v_call: TRBV5-1
clone_size: .
d_call: TRBD1
j_call: TRBJ1-2
cdr3_aa: CASSLVGQGDGYTF
cdr3_nt: TGCGCCAGCAGCTTGGTGGGACAGGGGGATGGCTACACCTTC

v_call: TRBV9
clone_size: few
d_call: TRBD1
j_call: TRBJ2-7
cdr3_aa: CASSGSGQGANEQYF
cdr3_nt: TGTGCCAGCAGCGGGAGCGGACAGGGGGCGAACGAGCAGTACTTC

v_call: TRBV7-3
clone_size: .
d_call: .
j_call: TRBJ2-2
cdr3_aa: CASSLTSLGAGELFF
cdr3_nt: TGTGCCAGCAGCTTAACGAGTTTAGGAGCCGGGGAGCTGTTTTTT

v_call: TRBV18
clone_size: .
d_call: .
j_call: TRBJ2-1
cdr3_aa: CASSTGFEQFF
cdr3_nt: TGTGCCAGCTCAACCGGGTTCGAGCAGTTCTTC

v_call: TRBV7-9
clone_size: .
d_call: .
j_call: TRBJ1-1
cdr3_aa: CASSSDLGTEAFF
cdr3_nt: TGTGCCAGCAGCTCAGACCTGGGGACTGAAGCTTTCTTT

v_call: TRBV2
clone_size: .
d_call: .
j_call: TRBJ1-2
cdr3_aa: CASGGWPQTISYTF
cdr3_nt: TGTGCCAGCGGGGGGTGGCCCCAAACTATTAGCTACACCTTC

v_call: TRBV18
clone_size: .
d_call: .
j_call: TRBJ2-3
cdr3_aa: CASSLGASTDTQYF
cdr3_nt: TGTGCCAGCTCATTGGGGGCGAGCACAGATACGCAGTATTTT

v_call: TRBV5-3
clone_size: .
d_call: .
j_call: TRBJ2-1
cdr3_aa: CARSLEGGEQFF
cdr3_nt: TGTGCCAGAAGCTTGGAAGGGGGTGAGCAGTTCTTC

v_call: TRBV9
clone_size: .
d_call: .
j_call: TRBJ2-3
cdr3_aa: CASNRADTDTQYF
cdr3_nt: TGTGCCAGCAACCGCGCAGACACAGATACGCAGTATTTT

v_call: TRBV11-2
clone_size: .
d_call: TRBD2
j_call: TRBJ2-1
cdr3_aa: CASSLAGTSGSVNEQFF
cdr3_nt: TGTGCCAGCAGCTTAGCGGGGACTAGCGGGAGTGTAAATGAGCAGTTCTTC

v_call: TRBV5-1
clone_size: .
d_call: .
j_call: TRBJ1-6
cdr3_aa: CASNDLDRRLHF
cdr3_nt: TGCGCCAGCAACGACCTGGACAGACGCCTCCACTTT

v_call: TRBV27
clone_size: .
d_call: .
j_call: TRBJ2-7
cdr3_aa: CASSRTGTLPSEQYF
cdr3_nt: TGTGCCAGCAGCCGAACCGGGACACTCCCCTCCGAGCAGTACTTC

v_call: TRBV5-1
clone_size: .
d_call: .
j_call: TRBJ2-4
cdr3_aa: CASSGGGTVAKNIQYF
cdr3_nt: TGCGCCAGCAGCGGGGGAGGGACAGTAGCCAAAAACATTCAGTACTTC

v_call: TRBV6-5
clone_size: .
d_call: .
j_call: TRBJ1-3
cdr3_aa: CASSPYSGNTIYF
cdr3_nt: TGTGCCAGCAGTCCATATAGCGGAAACACCATATATTTT